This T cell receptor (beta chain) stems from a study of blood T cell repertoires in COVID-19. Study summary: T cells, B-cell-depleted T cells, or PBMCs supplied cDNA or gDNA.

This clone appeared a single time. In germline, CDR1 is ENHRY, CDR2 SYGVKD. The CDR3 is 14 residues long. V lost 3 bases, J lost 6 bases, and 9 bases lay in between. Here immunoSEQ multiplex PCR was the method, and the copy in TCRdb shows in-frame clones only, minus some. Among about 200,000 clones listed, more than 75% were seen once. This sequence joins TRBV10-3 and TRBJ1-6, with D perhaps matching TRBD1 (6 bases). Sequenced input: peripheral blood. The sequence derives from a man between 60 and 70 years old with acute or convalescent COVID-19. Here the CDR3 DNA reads TGTGCCATCAGTGACCAGGGGCTTAATTCACCCCTCCACTTT. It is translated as CAISDQGLNSPLHF.